One and the same sample provided the 2 T cell receptor beta chains below, sequenced in a study of blood T cell repertoires in COVID-19. TCRdb keeps only in-frame clones here, not all; method: immunoSEQ multiplex PCR. There are roughly 280,000 clones in the sample; around nine tenths occur only once, and 2.2% lies in the top ten. Sequenced: peripheral blood. The receptor set was obtained from a man in his fifties or sixties with acute or convalescent COVID-19.

This chain joins TRBV5-8 and TRBJ2-7; no reliable D call. Germline lookup yields CDR1 SGHTS and CDR2 YDEGEE. V lost 0 bases and J 0 bases, leaving 7 bases between the germline ends. The CDR3 runs to 14 residues. The CDR3 is CASSLDASSYEQYF. In DNA form, the CDR3 reads TGTGCCAGCAGCTTGGATGCTAGCTCCTACGAGCAGTACTTC. The variable domain in full, with the rest retrieved from reference TRBV5-8 and TRBJ2-7, is EAGVTQSPTHLIKTRGQQATLRCSPISGHTSVYWYQQALGLGLQFLLWYDEGEERNRGNFPPRFSGRQFPNYSSELNVNALELEDSALYLCASSLDASSYEQYFGPGTRLTVT.

This chain joins TRBV9 and TRBJ1-2, with 8 positions matching TRBD1. Germline CDR1 and CDR2: SGDLS and YYNGEE. CDR3 length: 15 amino acids. J was trimmed by 4 bases and V by 0 bases; bases with no gene match: 5. CDR3 region: CASSVGVTGAYGYTF. The CDR3 coding sequence is TGTGCCAGCAGCGTAGGTGTGACAGGGGCCTATGGCTACACCTTC. Based on the CDR3 plus reference TRBV9 and TRBJ1-2, the full variable domain is DSGVTQTPKHLITATGQRVTLRCSPRSGDLSVYWYQQSLDQGLQFLIQYYNGEERAKGNILERFSAQQFPDLHSELNLSSLELGDSALYFCASSVGVTGAYGYTFGSGTRLTVV.